The source of this TCR beta chain is a study of CD8 T cells in Susac syndrome. Germline loops: CDR1 SGHTA, CDR2 FQGNSA. The CDR3 runs to 14 residues. J lost 3 bases, V lost 5 bases, and 3 bases had no gene match. Random hexamers primed reverse transcription of about 0.45 to 1 ug RNA. Amplification of the TCR beta CDR3 was carried out by immunoSEQ multiplex PCR, which spanned a total of 54 Vbeta and 13 Jbeta segments. MiXCR, run by TCRdb on the immunoSEQ multiplex PCR reads, gives a single entry per CDR3 protein. The sample contains 300,000 to 350,000 distinct CDR3 sequences, about 91% of which appear only once. This clonotype was seen once.

This chain uses TRBV7-2 with TRBJ2-3; 9 nucleotides agree with TRBD2. Sequences were obtained from CD4+ T cells from PBMCs. This sequence was found in a human donor with multiple sclerosis. The CDR3 DNA sequence: TGTGCCAGCAGCCATAGCGGGAGTACAGATACGCAGTATTTT. The encoded protein is CASSHSGSTDTQYF. Based on the CDR3 plus reference TRBV7-2 and TRBJ2-3, the full variable domain is GAGVSQSPSNKVTEKGKDVELRCDPISGHTALYWYRQSLGQGLEFLIYFQGNSAPDKSGLPSDRFSAERTGGSVSTLTIQRTQQEDSAVYLCASSHSGSTDTQYFGPGTRLTVL.